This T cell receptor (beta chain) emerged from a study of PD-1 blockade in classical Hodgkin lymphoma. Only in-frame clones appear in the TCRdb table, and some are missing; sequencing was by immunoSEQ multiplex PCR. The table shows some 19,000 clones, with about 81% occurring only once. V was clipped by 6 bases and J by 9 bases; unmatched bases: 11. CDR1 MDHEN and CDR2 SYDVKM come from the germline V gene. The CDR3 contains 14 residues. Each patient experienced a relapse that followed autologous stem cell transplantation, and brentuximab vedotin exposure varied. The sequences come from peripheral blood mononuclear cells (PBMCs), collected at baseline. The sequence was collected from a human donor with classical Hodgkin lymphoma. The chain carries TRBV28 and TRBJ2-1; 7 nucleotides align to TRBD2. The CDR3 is CASSPWTSAGEQFF. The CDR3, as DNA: TGTGCCAGCAGCCCATGGACTAGTGCAGGTGAGCAGTTCTTC.